The 26 T cell receptor beta chains in this list originate from one sample, sequenced in a study of blood T cell repertoires in COVID-19. Here immunoSEQ multiplex PCR was the method, and the copy in TCRdb shows in-frame clones only, minus some. The repertoire includes approximately 270,000 clones, 70% to 90% of them detected once, and roughly 0.87% sits in the top ten. The sample comprised peripheral blood. The origin of the receptors is a human donor with COVID-19, enrolled during active disease. The donor label of this sample is uncertain.

This clone has only one observation. The rearrangement joins TRBV27 to TRBJ2-7, with 11 bases aligning to TRBD2. The length of the CDR3 is 15 residues. The ends lost 3 bases at V and 2 bases at J; junction bases unmatched: 3. Germline CDR1 reads MNHEY; CDR2 reads SMNVEV (reference sequence). As DNA, the CDR3 is TGTGCCAGCAGTTTTAGCGGGAGGGCGGCCTACGAGCAGTACTTC. Protein product: CASSFSGRAAYEQYF.

The chain links TRBV28 to TRBJ1-3; D is unclear. V was trimmed by 4 bases and J by 5 bases, leaving 3 bases between them. The CDR3 extends over 11 amino acids. Germline V gene data show CDR1 as MDHEN and CDR2 as SYDVKM. This chain's CDR3 is CASSWRNTIYF. The CDR3 DNA reads TGTGCCAGCAGTTGGCGAAACACCATATATTTT. The full variable domain, rest sourced from reference TRBV28 and TRBJ1-3, is DVKVTQSSRYLVKRTGEKVFLECVQDMDHENMFWYRQDPGLGLRLIYFSYDVKMKEKGDIPEGYSVSREKKERFSLILESASTNQTSMYLCASSWRNTIYFGEGSWLTVV.

The chain joins TRBV27 to TRBJ1-1; D might be TRBD1 (6 bases). CDR3 length equals 14 residues. V was shortened by 5 bases and J by 5 bases, with 15 bases between the two germline ends. The V gene's germline CDR1 is MNHEY and CDR2 SMNVEV (reference sequence). The DNA of the CDR3 is TGTGCCAGCAGTAGGCCGGGACAAAGGACTGAAGCTTTCTTT. This sequence encodes CASSRPGQRTEAFF.

V and J are TRBV11-2 and TRBJ2-7, with 9 bases that match TRBD1. The CDR3 is 14 amino acids. Germline CDR1 reads SGHAT; CDR2 reads FQNNGV. Trimming at V came to 5 bases and at J to 1 base, leaving 3 bases not matched to a gene. CDR3 residues: CASSPQGASYEQYF. DNA of the CDR3: TGTGCCAGCAGCCCACAGGGGGCGTCCTACGAGCAGTACTTC. Combining the CDR3 with reference TRBV11-2 and TRBJ2-7 gives the whole variable domain EAGVAQSPRYKIIEKRQSVAFWCNPISGHATLYWYQQILGQGPKLLIQFQNNGVVDDSQLPKDRFSAERLKGVDSTLKIQPAKLEDSAVYLCASSPQGASYEQYFGPGTRLTVT.

The V gene is TRBV15, the J gene TRBJ2-1, with 8 bases aligning to TRBD2. This CDR3 is built from 14 residues. Germline-derived CDR1 and CDR2 are LNHNV and YYDKDF (reference sequence). The V gene end was trimmed by 7 bases and the J gene end by 10 bases; junction bases not matched to a gene: 12. This CDR3 is CATTPSGGVREQFF. CDR3 coding DNA: TGTGCCACCACCCCTTCGGGGGGGGTTCGGGAGCAGTTCTTC.

The chain couples TRBV9 to TRBJ1-2; 8 bases map to TRBD1. The CDR3 consists of 16 residues. Germline values: CDR1 SGDLS, CDR2 YYNGEE. J lost 7 bases, V lost 4 bases, and 15 bases had no gene match. CDR3 loop: CASSSRTGTRQPGYTF. The CDR3 coding sequence is TGTGCCAGCAGCTCCCGGACAGGGACCCGACAGCCTGGCTACACCTTC.

The chain carries TRBV6-5 and TRBJ2-7; D is uncertain. V dropped 6 bases and J dropped 2 bases, with 11 bases sitting between them. There are 13 residues in the CDR3. The germline V gene has CDR1 MNHEY and CDR2 SVGAGI. CDR3 amino acids: CASRYSGAYEQYF. The CDR3, as DNA: TGTGCCAGCAGATACAGTGGAGCCTACGAGCAGTACTTC.

The chain joins TRBV4-1 to TRBJ2-3; 15 nucleotides agree with TRBD2. Looked up from germline, CDR1 is MGHRA and CDR2 is YSYEKL. The CDR3 consists of 19 residues. The trim removed 0 bases at V and 6 bases at J, leaving 10 bases unmatched. The CDR3 sequence is CASSQERAGGLAGGDTQYF. CDR3 DNA: TGCGCCAGCAGCCAAGAGCGGGCAGGGGGACTAGCGGGAGGTGATACGCAGTATTTT.

CDR3 bases: TGTGCCAGCAGCCAAGGGTGGGCGCAGAACACCGGGGAGCTGTTTTTT. It is translated as CASSQGWAQNTGELFF. V and J are TRBV3-1 (or the pseudogene TRBV3-2) and TRBJ2-2, with D hard to call. Germline V lookup: CDR1 LGHDT, CDR2 YNNKEL (reference sequence). V was pared by 1 base and J by 1 base, with 10 bases between. The CDR3 is 16 amino acids.

The rearrangement links TRBV6-5 to TRBJ2-7; D may be TRBD2 (6 bases). The V end was cut by 10 bases, the J end by 4 bases, with 20 bases between. CDR1 MNHEY and CDR2 SVGAGI come from the germline V gene. This CDR3 region has 14 residues. The CDR3 is CATSPYGRGYEQYF. The CDR3, as DNA: TGTGCCACATCTCCTTACGGGAGAGGTTACGAGCAGTACTTC.

CDR3 sequence reads: CASGYGQGDGNTIYF. CDR3 sequence (DNA): TGTGCCAGCGGCTATGGACAGGGGGACGGAAACACCATATATTTT. The chain joins TRBV7-6 to TRBJ1-3; 10 bases match TRBD1. The CDR3 spans 15 residues. Germline V gene data show CDR1 as SGHVS and CDR2 as FNYEAQ. V lost 8 bases, J lost 4 bases, and 8 bases stayed unmatched.

The rearrangement uses TRBV5-6 and TRBJ1-2, with a weak D call TRBD1 (6 bases). Between the trimmed V and J ends, which lost 4 bases and 0 bases, there was a span of 22 bases. The CDR3 consists of 18 residues. Looked up from germline, CDR1 is SGHDT and CDR2 is YYEEEE. The DNA for the CDR3 is TGTGCCAGCAGCCGGCGGGGGGCCCTCCCATTAGCTAACTATGGCTACACCTTC. It encodes CASSRRGALPLANYGYTF. The full variable domain, rest sourced from reference TRBV5-6 and TRBJ1-2, is DAGVTQSPTHLIKTRGQQVTLRCSPKSGHDTVSWYQQALGQGPQFIFQYYEEEERQRGNFPDRFSGHQFPNYSSELNVNALLLGDSALYLCASSRRGALPLANYGYTFGSGTRLTVV.

CDR3 nucleotides: TGTGCCTGGAGTGTAATGGAGAATTCTCCCACCTTC. This gives the protein CAWSVMENSPTF. The chain couples TRBV30 to TRBJ1-2; D ambiguous. V was cut by 0 bases and J by 13 bases, with 15 bases left in between. CDR1 is GTSNPN, CDR2 SVGIG, per germline (reference sequence). This CDR3 has 12 residues. Filled out from reference TRBV30 and TRBJ1-2, the complete variable domain reads SQTIHQWPATLVQPVGSPLSLECTVEGTSNPNLYWYRQAAGRGLQLLFYSVGIGQISSEVPQNLSASRPQDRQFILSSKKLLLSDSGFYLCAWSVMENSPTFGSGTRLTVV.

This clone occurred once. The chain combines TRBV19 with TRBJ1-1; D gene unclear. V was pared by 5 bases and J by 4 bases, with 17 bases between. Per the germline V gene, CDR1 is LNHDA and CDR2 is SQIVND (reference sequence). This CDR3 comprises 15 residues. CDR3 amino acids: CASSLHWSKRTEAFF. In DNA, the CDR3 is TGTGCCAGTAGTCTCCACTGGTCTAAGCGCACTGAAGCTTTCTTT. The whole variable domain, remainder taken from reference TRBV19 and TRBJ1-1, is DGGITQSPKYLFRKEGQNVTLSCEQNLNHDAMYWYRQDPGQGLRLIYYSQIVNDFQKGDIAEGYSVSREKKESFPLTVTSAQKNPTAFYLCASSLHWSKRTEAFFGQGTRLTVV.

CDR3 protein: CASSLGTAVYEQYF. The CDR3 DNA reads TGTGCCAGCAGTTTAGGGACAGCGGTCTACGAGCAGTACTTC. V gene TRBV27 combines with J gene TRBJ2-7; 7 bases agree with TRBD1. The junction had 4 bases not matched to a gene; V was cut back by 2 bases and J by 3 bases. The CDR3 has 14 residues. Per the germline V gene, CDR1 is MNHEY and CDR2 is SMNVEV (reference sequence).

This clone was picked up one time. The V gene is TRBV11-2, the J gene TRBJ2-7; 7 bases map to TRBD1. The ends lost 5 bases at V and 2 bases at J; junction bases unmatched: 9. Germline V gene data show CDR1 as SGHAT and CDR2 as FQNNGV. This CDR3 comprises 15 residues. For the CDR3, the DNA is TGTGCCAGCAGCCCCGACAGGGACAGAACCTACGAGCAGTACTTC. This sequence encodes CASSPDRDRTYEQYF.

This chain connects TRBV6-1 to TRBJ1-1; TRBD1 is a possible D gene (5 bases). CDR1 is MNHNS, CDR2 SASEGT, per germline. This CDR3 contains 17 residues. V lost 2 bases and J 5 bases, leaving 21 bases between the germline ends. The CDR3 spells CASSERAVRGVGTEAFF. The CDR3 DNA reads as TGTGCCAGCAGTGAACGGGCTGTGCGGGGGGTTGGGACTGAAGCTTTCTTT.

This sequence joins TRBV14 and TRBJ2-7, with a tentative D call TRBD1 (5 bases). CDR3 length: 15 residues. Germline V CDR1 and CDR2: SGHDN, FVKESK. V shed 2 bases and J shed 8 bases, with 19 bases lying between them. The CDR3 DNA sequence: TGTGCCAGCAGCCAAATGAGGACATCAATCCTCCAGCAGTACTTC. As protein: CASSQMRTSILQQYF.

In this sample, this clone turned up once. This chain links TRBV19 with TRBJ2-7; 7 positions agree with TRBD1. The CDR3 has 16 residues. The V gene end was trimmed by 8 bases and the J gene end by 0 bases; junction bases not matched to a gene: 13. Looked up from germline, CDR1 is LNHDA and CDR2 is SQIVND (reference sequence). The CDR3 DNA reads as TGTGCCAGTTCCGACAGGGCATGGCGGGTCTCCTACGAGCAGTACTTC. Amino acids: CASSDRAWRVSYEQYF.

V and J are TRBV15 and TRBJ2-1; 11 bases map to TRBD2. The ends lost 0 bases at V and 0 bases at J; junction bases unmatched: 7. The CDR3 has 19 amino acids. Per germline, CDR1 LNHNV and CDR2 YYDKDF (reference sequence). CDR3 nucleotide sequence: TGTGCCACCAGCAGAGACGCTAGCGGGAGGACTAGCTCCTACAATGAGCAGTTCTTC. Its translation is CATSRDASGRTSSYNEQFF.

The J gene is TRBJ1-2, the V gene TRBV5-1; tentative D call: TRBD1 (6 bases). Per the germline V gene, CDR1 is SGHRS and CDR2 is YFSETQ. The CDR3 is 14 residues long. Trimming took 0 bases from V and 8 from J, leaving 14 bases between them. The CDR3 sequence is CASSLAGQTWGYTF. The DNA for the CDR3 is TGCGCCAGCAGCTTGGCCGGACAGACGTGGGGCTACACCTTC.

V and J are TRBV7-3 and TRBJ2-1, with 7 bases matching TRBD2. The CDR3 has 16 amino acids. Germline loops: CDR1 SGHTA, CDR2 FQGTGA. Trimming at V came to 5 bases and at J to 3 bases, leaving 10 bases not matched to a gene. The CDR3 DNA reads as TGTGCCAGCAGCCCCGCCAGCGGGAATCGCTACAATGAGCAGTTCTTC. Its translation: CASSPASGNRYNEQFF.

The rearrangement joins TRBV12-3 or TRBV12-4 to TRBJ2-5; tentatively, D is TRBD2 (6 bases). This CDR3 contains 13 residues. The V end was cut by 7 bases, the J end by 4 bases, with 13 bases between. For the CDR3, the DNA is TGTGCCAGCACCCGGGGACTCGCAGAGACCCAGTACTTC. Protein sequence: CASTRGLAETQYF.

This clone was observed once. The CDR3 nucleotides are TGTGCCAGTAGTCCTTCTGGCCCTCAGTTCAGCTCCTACGAGCAGTACTTC. Protein product: CASSPSGPQFSSYEQYF. This sequence joins TRBV19 and TRBJ2-7; D gene uncertain. Germline loops: CDR1 LNHDA, CDR2 SQIVND (reference sequence). V was trimmed by 5 bases and J by 0 bases, leaving 20 bases between them. The CDR3 extends over 17 amino acids.

V is TRBV10-3 and J is TRBJ2-7; D ambiguous. V was clipped by 2 bases and J by 2 bases, with 19 bases between them. Germline CDR1 reads ENHRY; CDR2 reads SYGVKD. The CDR3 runs 17 residues. CDR3 region: CAISELSSVPFPYEQYF. DNA for the CDR3: TGTGCCATCAGTGAGCTTTCTTCAGTCCCCTTCCCCTACGAGCAGTACTTC.

The V call is TRBV2, the J call TRBJ1-2; 8 bases are a match to TRBD1. Germline V CDR1 and CDR2: SNHLY, FYNNEI. The CDR3 sequence is 13 residues long. V lost 3 bases, J lost 4 bases, and 1 base stayed unmatched. The CDR3 loop is CASSEQGAYGYTF. As DNA, the CDR3 is TGTGCCAGCAGTGAGCAGGGGGCCTATGGCTACACCTTC.